The text below deals with one T cell receptor (beta chain). This sample was included in a study of T cell responses to AZD1222 COVID-19 vaccine. Clones were sequenced by immunoSEQ multiplex PCR, and TCRdb holds only the in-frame ones, with some missing. This table holds about 160,000 clones, around 94% found once. Germline V gene lookup returns CDR1 SGHDT and CDR2 YYEEEE. Trimming left V 4 bases short and J 4 bases short, with 11 bases between. The CDR3 is 13 amino acids. The chain combines TRBV5-6 with TRBJ1-2, with D perhaps matching TRBD1 (5 bases). The sequenced sample was peripheral blood, obtained on day 0 of AZD1222 vaccination. The source of this sequence is an adult in good health. In nucleotides, the CDR3 is TGTGCCAGCAGCCAGGGACGTTCCTATGGCTACACCTTC. Translated, it gives CASSQGRSYGYTF.